This entry lists 11 T cell receptor beta chains sequenced from one sample in a study of technical replicates of blood from a few donors. Some clones are missing from TCRdb's copy, which holds only in-frame ones; the method was immunoSEQ multiplex PCR. The repertoire holds under 75,000 clones, around 92% seen once, with about 4.6% in the top ten. Input material: PBMCs. These receptors all come from a human donor in good health. Some clones in this sample may be carry-over from other donors' samples.

The rearrangement links TRBV5-5 to TRBJ2-7, with TRBD2 identical over 7 bases. Germline V gene data show CDR1 as SGHKS and CDR2 as YYEKEE (reference sequence). The CDR3 is 14 residues long. Losses at the gene ends were 1 base for V and 4 bases for J; bases not matched to a gene: 5. The CDR3 sequence is CASSLWTSGYEQYF. Written as DNA, the CDR3 is TGTGCCAGCAGCTTGTGGACTAGTGGTTACGAGCAGTACTTC.

The chain uses TRBV19 and TRBJ2-3; 7 nucleotides match TRBD1. CDR1 LNHDA and CDR2 SQIVND come from the germline V gene (reference sequence). This CDR3 contains 16 residues. V was pared by 1 base and J by 2 bases, with 6 bases of the junction left unmatched. The CDR3 DNA follows: TGTGCCAGTAGTATAGGAGGGGACAGATACACAGATACGCAGTATTTT. The encoded protein is CASSIGGDRYTDTQYF.

The gene calls are TRBV12-5 and TRBJ2-6; D gene unclear. The CDR3 totals 16 residues. The ends were cut back, 4 bases at V and 0 bases at J, with 10 bases in the middle. Germline lookup yields CDR1 LGHNT and CDR2 FRNRAP. The CDR3 region has the DNA TGTGCTAGTGGTTCCGGTAAAAGCTCTGGGGCCAACGTCCTGACTTTC. Its translation: CASGSGKSSGANVLTF.

The chain carries TRBV7-8 and TRBJ1-2, with no clear D. The CDR3 is 16 residues long. Between the trimmed V and J ends, which lost 1 base and 5 bases, there was a span of 17 bases. Germline V gene data show CDR1 as SGHVS and CDR2 as FQNEAQ. The CDR3 nucleotides are TGTGCCAGCAGCTTAGTTGTGCGGGCAGAGGCGTATGGCTACACCTTC. This gives the protein CASSLVVRAEAYGYTF.

This CDR3 is CASSLRPPGGPLGEQFF. CDR3 in DNA: TGTGCCAGCAGCTTAAGACCCCCGGGAGGGCCGTTAGGTGAGCAGTTCTTC. The chain combines TRBV7-3 with TRBJ2-1, with 8 bases lining up with TRBD2. Unmatched junction bases numbered 14, after V lost 1 base and J lost 9 bases. There are 17 residues in the CDR3. Germline lookup yields CDR1 SGHTA and CDR2 FQGTGA.

The CDR3 DNA reads TGTGCCAGCAGCATTAGCGGGGTCTCCTACGAGCAGTACTTC. Protein: CASSISGVSYEQYF. The gene calls are TRBV7-2 and TRBJ2-7; 8 bases agree with TRBD2. The CDR3 is made up of 14 amino acids. Germline trimming cut 5 bases from V and 0 bases from J; bases unmatched to any gene: 3. The V gene's germline CDR1 is SGHTA and CDR2 FQGNSA.

The rearrangement joins TRBV7-8 to TRBJ2-1; tentatively, D is TRBD2 (6 bases). V dropped 5 bases and J dropped 12 bases, with 11 bases sitting between them. Germline V gene data show CDR1 as SGHVS and CDR2 as FQNEAQ. There are 11 residues in the CDR3. The CDR3 bases are TGTGCCAGCAGCCACGGGGGTGTGCAGTTCTTC. This gives the protein CASSHGGVQFF.

This chain connects TRBV6-4 to TRBJ2-3; perhaps TRBD2 as D (6 bases). The CDR3 has 14 residues. Trimming took 3 bases from V and 1 from J, leaving 8 bases between them. Per germline, CDR1 MRHNA and CDR2 SNTAGT. The CDR3 loop is CASSETGGTDTQYF. For the CDR3, the DNA is TGTGCCAGCAGTGAGACGGGGGGCACAGATACGCAGTATTTT.

The chain uses TRBV7-9 and TRBJ2-5, with 8 positions matching TRBD2. Germline V lookup: CDR1 SEHNR, CDR2 FQNEAQ (reference sequence). The CDR3 spans 14 residues. The ends lost 3 bases at V and 1 base at J; junction bases unmatched: 1. The CDR3 sequence: CASSFGGVQETQYF. DNA for the CDR3: TGTGCCAGCAGCTTCGGGGGGGTCCAAGAGACCCAGTACTTC.

This chain joins TRBV4-2 and TRBJ2-2, with 15 bases lining up with TRBD2. This CDR3 has 22 amino acids. Trimming cost V 0 bases and J 1 base; bases outside gene matches: 12. Germline V gene data show CDR1 as LGHNA and CDR2 as YNFKEQ. This chain's CDR3 is CASSQEGRFGTSGRRNTGELFF. For the CDR3, the DNA is TGTGCCAGCAGCCAAGAAGGGCGGTTCGGGACTAGCGGGAGGAGGAACACCGGGGAGCTGTTTTTT.

There are a few counts of this clone. The chain carries TRBV7-2 and TRBJ2-7; TRBD1 aligns across 9 bases. In germline, CDR1 is SGHTA, CDR2 FQGNSA. There are 15 residues in the CDR3. Germline trimming cut 4 bases from V and 6 bases from J; bases unmatched to any gene: 10. CDR3 protein: CASSSSGTGLIEQYF. CDR3 bases: TGTGCCAGCAGCTCCTCCGGGACAGGGCTGATCGAGCAGTACTTC.